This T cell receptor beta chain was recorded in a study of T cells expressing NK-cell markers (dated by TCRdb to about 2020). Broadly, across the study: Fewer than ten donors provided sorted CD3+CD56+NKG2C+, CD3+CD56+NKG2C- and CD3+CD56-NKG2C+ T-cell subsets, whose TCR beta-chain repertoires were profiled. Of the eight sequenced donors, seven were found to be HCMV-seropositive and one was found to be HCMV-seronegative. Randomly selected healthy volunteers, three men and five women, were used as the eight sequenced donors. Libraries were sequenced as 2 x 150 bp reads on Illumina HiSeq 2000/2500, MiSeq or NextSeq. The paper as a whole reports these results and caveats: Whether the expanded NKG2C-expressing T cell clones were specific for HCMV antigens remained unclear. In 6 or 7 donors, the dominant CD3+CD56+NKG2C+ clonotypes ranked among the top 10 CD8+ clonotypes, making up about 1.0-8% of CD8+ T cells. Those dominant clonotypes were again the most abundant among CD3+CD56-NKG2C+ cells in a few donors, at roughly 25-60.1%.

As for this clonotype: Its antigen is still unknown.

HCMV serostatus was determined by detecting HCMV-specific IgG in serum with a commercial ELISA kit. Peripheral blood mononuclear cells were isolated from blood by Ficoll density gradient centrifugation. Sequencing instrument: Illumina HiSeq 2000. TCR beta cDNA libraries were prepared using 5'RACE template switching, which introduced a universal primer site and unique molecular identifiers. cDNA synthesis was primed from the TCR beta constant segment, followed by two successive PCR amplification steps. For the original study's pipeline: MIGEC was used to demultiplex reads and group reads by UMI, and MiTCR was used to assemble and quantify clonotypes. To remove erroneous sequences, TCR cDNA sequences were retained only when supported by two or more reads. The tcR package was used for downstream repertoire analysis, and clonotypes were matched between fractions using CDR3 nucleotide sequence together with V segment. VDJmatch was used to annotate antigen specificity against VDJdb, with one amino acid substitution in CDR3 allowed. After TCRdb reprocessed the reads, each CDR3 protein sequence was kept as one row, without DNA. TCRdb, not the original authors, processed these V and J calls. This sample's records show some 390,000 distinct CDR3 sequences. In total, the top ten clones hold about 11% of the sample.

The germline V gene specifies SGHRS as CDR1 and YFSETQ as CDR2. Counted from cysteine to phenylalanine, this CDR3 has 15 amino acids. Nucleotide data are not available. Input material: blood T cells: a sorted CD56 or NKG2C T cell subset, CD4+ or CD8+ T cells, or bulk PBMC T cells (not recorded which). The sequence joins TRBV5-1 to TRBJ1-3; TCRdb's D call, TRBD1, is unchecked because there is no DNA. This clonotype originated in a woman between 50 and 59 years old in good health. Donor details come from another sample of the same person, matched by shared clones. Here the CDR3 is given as CASSLQGLSGNTIYF.